Below are 24 T cell receptor beta chains sequenced from a single sample in a study of regulatory T cells in long-lasting Graves disease. Time point of the sample: newly diagnosed GD, antithyroid drugs for less than 3 months. Scientists built the TCR library using RNA that was extracted from PBMCs. The authors built TCR beta libraries using iRepertoire HTBI primers and Arm-PCR of CDR3 regions. Each CDR3 protein gets one entry after TCRdb re-called the multiplex PCR reads with MiXCR. The sample holds about 400,000 distinct CDR3 sequences; around 15% are singletons and the top ten take about 20%. The specimen was peripheral blood mononuclear cells (PBMCs), collected at new diagnosis, from a patient treated with antithyroid drugs. These TCRs come from a female donor with Graves disease.

This chain joins TRBV3-1 and TRBJ2-7; D unclear. This CDR3 is 13 amino acids long. CDR1 and CDR2 (germline): LGHDT, YNNKEL (reference sequence). V was trimmed by 0 bases and J by 2 bases, leaving 5 bases between them. The CDR3 DNA reads TGTGCCAGCAGCCAAGAAGGAGCCTACGAGCAGTACTTC. It encodes CASSQEGAYEQYF.

This clonotype was detected many times. The rearrangement joins TRBV20-1 to TRBJ2-3; 7 positions match TRBD1. Germline lookup yields CDR1 DFQATT and CDR2 SNEGSKA (reference sequence). V dropped 6 bases and J dropped 3; count of bases not matched to a gene: 6. The CDR3 consists of 13 residues. CDR3 coding DNA: TGCAGTGCCCAACAGGGGTGGACAGATACGCAGTATTTT. This gives the protein CSAQQGWTDTQYF.

This clonotype has only a few counts. This chain links TRBV5-8 with TRBJ2-7; D is unresolved. Germline V gene sequence: CDR1 SGHTS, CDR2 YDEGEE. This CDR3 comprises 12 residues. V gave up 4 bases and J gave up 4 bases, with 9 bases separating them. CDR3 nucleotide sequence: TGTGCCAGCAGCGGGGATGGGTACGAGCAGTACTTC. Translated: CASSGDGYEQYF.

This chain uses TRBV30 with TRBJ1-4; D ambiguous. Trimming pared 3 bases from V and 4 bases from J, leaving 15 bases between. Germline values: CDR1 GTSNPN, CDR2 SVGIG (reference sequence). The CDR3 sequence is 15 residues long. The CDR3 DNA sequence: TGTGCCTGGAGCCCCCATCGCGGGAATAATGAAAAACTGTTTTTT. This translates into CAWSPHRGNNEKLFF. Using reference TRBV30 and TRBJ1-4 for the parts outside the CDR3, the full variable domain is SQTIHQWPATLVQPVGSPLSLECTVEGTSNPNLYWYRQAAGRGLQLLFYSVGIGQISSEVPQNLSASRPQDRQFILSSKKLLLSDSGFYLCAWSPHRGNNEKLFFGSGTQLSVL.

Ten or more counts support this clonotype. The V gene is TRBV6-2 or TRBV6-3, the J gene TRBJ2-1; unclear D gene. The CDR3 length is 15 residues. Germline CDR1 MNHEY, CDR2 SVGEGT. V lost 5 bases to trimming and J lost 7 bases, with 18 bases between them. The CDR3 DNA follows: TGTGCCAGCAGTGAGTTGAAGGTGCGGTGGAATGAGCAGTTCTTC. Residues: CASSELKVRWNEQFF.

This clonotype was observed many times. The rearrangement joins TRBV30 to TRBJ2-5, with D tentatively TRBD1 (5 bases). V was pared by 0 bases and J by 5 bases, with 13 bases between. The CDR3 has 14 amino acids. Germline values: CDR1 GTSNPN, CDR2 SVGIG (reference sequence). In DNA form, the CDR3 reads TGTGCCTGGAGTGTAGGGGCCGGGTATGAGACCCAGTACTTC. This translates into CAWSVGAGYETQYF.

This clonotype was detected ten times or more. The genes are TRBV6-1 and TRBJ1-5; no firm D call. Deletions cut 0 bases from V and 7 bases from J, with 16 bases between. CDR1 is MNHNS and CDR2 is SASEGT in the germline V gene. This CDR3 region has 16 residues. The CDR3 nucleotides read TGTGCCAGCAGTGAAGCGTATCTTTACTCGTACCAGCCCCAGCATTTT. As protein: CASSEAYLYSYQPQHF.

The chain has TRBV4-1 and TRBJ1-5; tentative D call: TRBD1 (5 bases). Germline CDR1 MGHRA, CDR2 YSYEKL. Trimming cost V 1 base and J 5 bases, with 9 bases left between them. The CDR3 is 14 amino acids. The CDR3 DNA reads as TGCGCCAGCAGCCAAGGCAGGGTAGATCAGCCCCAGCATTTT. Translating gives CASSQGRVDQPQHF.

This clonotype was seen ten or more times. J is TRBJ2-1 and V is TRBV7-9, with D possibly being TRBD1 (5 bases). Germline lookup yields CDR1 SEHNR and CDR2 FQNEAQ (reference sequence). The CDR3 has 14 residues. V lost 2 bases and J lost 5, with 10 bases in between. CDR3 sequence: CASSLKGSHNEQFF. Here the CDR3 DNA reads TGTGCCAGCAGCTTAAAGGGGTCTCACAATGAGCAGTTCTTC.

Ten or more counts support this clonotype. The chain recombines TRBV6-2 or TRBV6-3 with TRBJ1-2; no definite D call. The CDR3 loop spans 12 amino acids. CDR1 is MNHEY, CDR2 SVGEGT, per germline. The V end lost 7 bases, the J end lost 4 bases, and 10 bases lay between the germline ends. CDR3 amino acids: CASKGLRYGYTF. The CDR3 DNA reads as TGTGCCAGCAAAGGACTCCGCTATGGCTACACCTTC.

The chain employs TRBV29-1 and TRBJ2-7; D uncertain. The CDR3 is made up of 13 amino acids. CDR1 is SQVTM and CDR2 is ANQGSEA in the germline V gene. V was cut by 4 bases and J by 1 base, with 11 bases left in between. CDR3 region: CSVAPDLSYEQYF. CDR3 nucleotides: TGCAGCGTTGCCCCCGACCTTTCCTACGAGCAGTACTTC.

The V and J genes are TRBV7-2 and TRBJ2-5, with a weak D call TRBD2 (5 bases). Trimming stripped 6 bases from V and 3 bases from J, with 8 bases between. This CDR3 region has 12 residues. The germline gives CDR1 SGHTA, CDR2 FQGNSA. The CDR3 nucleotides are TGTGCCAGCAGGGACTTAGAAGAGACCCAGTACTTC. Translating it yields CASRDLEETQYF.

Ten or more counts support this clonotype. This sequence joins TRBV28 and TRBJ2-7; D ambiguous. The length of the CDR3 is 10 residues. V was trimmed by 3 bases and J by 6 bases, leaving 3 bases between them. The V gene's germline CDR1 is MDHEN and CDR2 SYDVKM. The CDR3 loop reads CASSFREQYF. CDR3 DNA sequence: TGTGCCAGCAGTTTCCGCGAGCAGTACTTC.

This clonotype was recorded at least ten times. The rearrangement links TRBV5-1 to TRBJ2-5; 9 bases are a match to TRBD1. CDR3 length: 15 residues. The ends lost 4 bases at V and 2 bases at J; junction bases unmatched: 6. The germline CDR1 and CDR2 sequences are SGHRS and YFSETQ. CDR3 amino acids: CASSKGTGKQETQYF. In nucleotides, the CDR3 is TGCGCCAGCAGCAAAGGGACAGGGAAACAAGAGACCCAGTACTTC.

As to this clonotype: A much larger clone differs from this one at a single base, so this may be a read error. The missing conserved phenylalanine or tryptophan at the end of this CDR3 makes a read error likely. This rearrangement joins TRBV3-1 to TRBJ2-1; TRBD2 aligns across 15 bases. V dropped 1 base and J dropped 0; count of bases not matched to a gene: 7. Germline V gene sequence: CDR1 LGHDT, CDR2 YNNKEL (reference sequence). This CDR3 is 20 amino acids long. Written as DNA, the CDR3 is TGTGCCAGCAGCCAAGTAGGACTAGCGGGAGGGACGAGCTCCTACAATGAGCAGTTCTTA. Its protein product is CASSQVGLAGGTSSYNEQFL.

This clonotype was counted a few times. The rearrangement joins TRBV19 to TRBJ2-1; 10 bases fit TRBD1. V was pared by 9 bases and J by 6 bases, with 11 bases of the junction left unmatched. Germline lookup yields CDR1 LNHDA and CDR2 SQIVND (reference sequence). The CDR3 extends over 15 amino acids. DNA for the CDR3: TGTGCCAGCTCCCCCCGGGACAGGGGAGGCAATGAGCAGTTCTTC. Amino acids: CASSPRDRGGNEQFF.

This clonotype was picked up a small number of times. The gene calls are TRBV12-3 or TRBV12-4 and TRBJ2-3; D unresolved. Trimming left V 5 bases short and J 1 base short, with 7 bases between. The CDR3 loop spans 13 amino acids. CDR3 residues: CASSMEGTDTQYF. The CDR3 DNA follows: TGTGCCAGCAGTATGGAAGGCACAGATACGCAGTATTTT.

This clonotype occurred a few times. The chain is built from TRBV20-1 and TRBJ2-3, with D hard to call. Between the trimmed V and J ends, which lost 0 bases and 4 bases, there was a span of 23 bases. CDR1 and CDR2 (germline): DFQATT, SNEGSKA (reference sequence). This CDR3 spans 18 amino acids. The CDR3 here is CSARDYLWGRDDPDTQYF. As DNA, the CDR3 is TGCAGTGCTAGAGATTATTTGTGGGGTAGAGATGACCCAGATACGCAGTATTTT.

This clonotype was seen a few times. V is TRBV4-3 and J is TRBJ1-2, with D uncertain. This CDR3 has 15 residues. Trimming took 3 bases from V and 7 from J, leaving 18 bases between them. The germline CDR1 and CDR2 sequences are LGHNA and YSLEER. The CDR3 spells CASSHHRAGIRGYTF. DNA of the CDR3: TGCGCCAGCAGCCATCATCGGGCAGGTATACGTGGCTACACCTTC.

This clonotype was observed at least ten times. The rearrangement joins TRBV4-1 to TRBJ1-1; 7 bases are a match to TRBD1. Germline V CDR1 and CDR2: MGHRA, YSYEKL. This CDR3 is 15 amino acids long. V gave up 5 bases and J gave up 1 base; unmatched junction bases: 7. Here the CDR3 reads CASSLSGQANTEAFF. Written as DNA, the CDR3 is TGCGCCAGCAGCTTAAGTGGACAGGCGAACACTGAAGCTTTCTTT.

In its sample, this clonotype was seen many times. The genes are TRBV27 and TRBJ2-2, with TRBD1 as a possible D gene (5 bases). From germline, CDR1 is MNHEY and CDR2 SMNVEV (reference sequence). This CDR3 comprises 15 residues. Trimming removed 8 bases at V and 4 bases at J, with 17 bases between. This chain's CDR3 is CASGKQARVTGELFF. As DNA, the CDR3 is TGTGCCAGCGGAAAACAGGCGCGAGTCACCGGGGAGCTGTTTTTT.

The rearrangement links TRBV28 to TRBJ2-5, with 10 bases aligning to TRBD1. This CDR3 spans 16 amino acids. V was clipped by 5 bases and J by 5 bases; unmatched bases: 11. Per the germline V gene, CDR1 is MDHEN and CDR2 is SYDVKM. CDR3 region: CASSPPRDRGGETQYF. The CDR3 DNA is TGTGCCAGCAGTCCTCCCCGGGACAGGGGAGGGGAGACCCAGTACTTC.

The chain uses TRBV12-5 and TRBJ1-3; possibly TRBD1 for D (5 bases). V lost 5 bases, J lost 4 bases, and 15 bases lay in between. CDR3 size: 15 residues. Germline assignment: CDR1 LGHNT and CDR2 FRNRAP. The CDR3 sequence is CASGPTSGDGNTIYF. The CDR3 nucleotides are TGTGCTAGTGGTCCAACGTCGGGGGACGGAAACACCATATATTTT.

Many counts were recorded for this clonotype. The chain uses TRBV5-5 and TRBJ1-4; 8 bases are a match to TRBD1. This CDR3 region has 14 residues. The ends lost 4 bases at V and 7 bases at J; junction bases unmatched: 6. CDR1 is SGHKS, CDR2 YYEKEE, per germline (reference sequence). CDR3 loop: CASSRDRPTEKLFF. DNA of the CDR3: TGTGCCAGCAGCCGGGACAGGCCCACTGAAAAACTGTTTTTT.